The 6 T cell receptor beta chains given below trace back to one sample, sequenced in a study of blood T cells in healthy people across ages. Combining a sample-barcoded 5' primer with a J-beta primer mix, a second PCR ran for roughly 6 to 12 cycles. TCRdb fed the 5' RACE reads into MiXCR, producing one record per CDR3 protein. The sample lists roughly 680,000 distinct CDR3 sequences; 52% were seen once. Sequenced input: blood. The receptor source for this set is a woman aged 80 or older in good health.

The gene calls are TRBV10-3 and TRBJ1-2, with D possibly matching TRBD1 (6 bases). Germline values: CDR1 ENHRY, CDR2 SYGVKD. The CDR3 length is 15 residues. The ends were cut back, 0 bases at V and 8 bases at J, with 16 bases in the middle. CDR3 nucleotide sequence: TGTGCCATCAGTGAGTCGGCAGGAGCCAGGGGAGGCTACACCTTC. It codes for CAISESAGARGGYTF.

This clonotype was seen a single time. The chain has TRBV7-9 and TRBJ2-7; possibly TRBD1 or TRBD2 for D (5 bases each). Germline CDR1 reads SEHNR; CDR2 reads FQNEAQ (reference sequence). V gave up 5 bases and J gave up 2 bases, with 13 bases separating them. CDR3 length: 14 amino acids. The CDR3: CASSLSGRPYEQYF. The CDR3 nucleotides are TGTGCCAGCAGCCTATCAGGGAGACCCTACGAGCAGTACTTC.

This rearrangement joins TRBV20-1 to TRBJ2-3, with D possibly TRBD2 on 6 matching bases. The CDR3 runs 15 residues. V was cut by 5 bases and J by 3 bases, with 18 bases left in between. The germline V gene encodes CDR1 DFQATT and CDR2 SNEGSKA (reference sequence). Here the CDR3 reads CSAFQAEGRTDTQYF. DNA of the CDR3: TGCAGTGCTTTCCAGGCGGAGGGCCGAACAGATACGCAGTATTTT.

This clonotype has just one count. This chain connects TRBV29-1 to TRBJ1-5, with D perhaps TRBD1 (6 bases). Looked up from germline, CDR1 is SQVTM and CDR2 is ANQGSEA. Trimming removed 4 bases at V and 4 bases at J, with 11 bases between. CDR3 length equals 13 residues. CDR3 in DNA: TGCAGCGTTGTTTGGGGGCCGAATCAGCCCCAGCATTTT. This sequence encodes CSVVWGPNQPQHF.

V and J are TRBV2 and TRBJ2-7; 11 bases line up with TRBD2. There are 15 residues in the CDR3. Germline trimming cut 4 bases from V and 4 bases from J; bases unmatched to any gene: 6. The germline gives CDR1 SNHLY, CDR2 FYNNEI. CDR3: CASSASGGLLYEQYF. The CDR3 DNA reads TGTGCCAGCAGTGCTAGCGGGGGGCTCTTGTACGAGCAGTACTTC.

This rearrangement joins TRBV20-1 to TRBJ2-7; 10 bases are a match to TRBD1. Germline V CDR1 and CDR2: DFQATT, SNEGSKA (reference sequence). The CDR3 totals 13 residues. With V trimmed by 6 bases and J by 4 bases, 6 bases remained unmatched. CDR3 sequence reads: CSASGTGVYEQYF. The CDR3 DNA reads TGCAGTGCCTCCGGGACAGGGGTGTACGAGCAGTACTTC.